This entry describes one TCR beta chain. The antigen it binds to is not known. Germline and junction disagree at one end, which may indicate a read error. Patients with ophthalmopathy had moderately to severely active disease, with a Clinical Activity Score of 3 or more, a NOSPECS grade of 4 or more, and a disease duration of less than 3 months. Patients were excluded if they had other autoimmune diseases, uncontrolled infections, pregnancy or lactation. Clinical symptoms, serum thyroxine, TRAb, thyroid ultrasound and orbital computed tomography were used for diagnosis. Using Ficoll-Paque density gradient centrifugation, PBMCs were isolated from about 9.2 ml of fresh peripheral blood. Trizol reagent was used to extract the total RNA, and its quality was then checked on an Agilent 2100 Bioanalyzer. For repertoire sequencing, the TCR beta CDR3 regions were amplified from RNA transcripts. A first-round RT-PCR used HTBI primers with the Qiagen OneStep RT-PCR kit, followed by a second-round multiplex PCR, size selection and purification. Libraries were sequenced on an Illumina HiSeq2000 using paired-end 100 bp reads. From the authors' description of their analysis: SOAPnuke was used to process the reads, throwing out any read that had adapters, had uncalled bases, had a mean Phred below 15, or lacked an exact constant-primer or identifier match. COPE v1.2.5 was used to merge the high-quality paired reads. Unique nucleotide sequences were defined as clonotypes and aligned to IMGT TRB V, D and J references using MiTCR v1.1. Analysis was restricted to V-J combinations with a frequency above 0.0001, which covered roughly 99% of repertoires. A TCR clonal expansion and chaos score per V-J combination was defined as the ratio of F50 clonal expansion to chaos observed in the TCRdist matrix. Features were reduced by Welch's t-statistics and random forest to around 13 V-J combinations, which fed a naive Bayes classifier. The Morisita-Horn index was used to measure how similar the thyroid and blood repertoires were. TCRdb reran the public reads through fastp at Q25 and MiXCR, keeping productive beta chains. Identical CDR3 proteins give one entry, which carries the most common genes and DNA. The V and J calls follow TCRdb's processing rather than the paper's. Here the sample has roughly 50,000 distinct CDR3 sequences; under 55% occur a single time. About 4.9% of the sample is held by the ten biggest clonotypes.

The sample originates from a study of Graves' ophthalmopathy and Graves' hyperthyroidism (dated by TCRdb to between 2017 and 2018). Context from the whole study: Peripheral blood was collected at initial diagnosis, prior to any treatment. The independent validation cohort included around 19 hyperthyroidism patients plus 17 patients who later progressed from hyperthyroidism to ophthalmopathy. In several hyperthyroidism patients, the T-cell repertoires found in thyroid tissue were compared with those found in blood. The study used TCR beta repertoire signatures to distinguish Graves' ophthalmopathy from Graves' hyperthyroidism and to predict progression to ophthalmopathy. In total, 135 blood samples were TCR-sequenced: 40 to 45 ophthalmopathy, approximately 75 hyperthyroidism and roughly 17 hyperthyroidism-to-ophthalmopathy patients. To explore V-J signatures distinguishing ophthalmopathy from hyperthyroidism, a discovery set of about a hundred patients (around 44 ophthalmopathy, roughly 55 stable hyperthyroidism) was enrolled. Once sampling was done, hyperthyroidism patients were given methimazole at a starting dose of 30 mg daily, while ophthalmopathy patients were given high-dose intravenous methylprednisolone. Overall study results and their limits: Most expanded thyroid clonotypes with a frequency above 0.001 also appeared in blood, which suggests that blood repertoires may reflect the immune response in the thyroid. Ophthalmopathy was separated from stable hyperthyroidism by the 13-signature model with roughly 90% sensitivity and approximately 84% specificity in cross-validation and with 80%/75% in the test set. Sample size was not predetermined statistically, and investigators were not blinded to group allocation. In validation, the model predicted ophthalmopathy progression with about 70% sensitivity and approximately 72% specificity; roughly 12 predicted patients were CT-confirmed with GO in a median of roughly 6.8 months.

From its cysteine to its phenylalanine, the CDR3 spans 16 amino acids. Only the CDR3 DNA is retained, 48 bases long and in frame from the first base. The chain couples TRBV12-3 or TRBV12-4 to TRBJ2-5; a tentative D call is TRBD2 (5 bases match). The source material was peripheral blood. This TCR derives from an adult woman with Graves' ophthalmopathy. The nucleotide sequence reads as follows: TGTGCCAGCAGTTTAAGGAGCGGATTGATTCAGGAGACCCAGCACTTC. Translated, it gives CASSLRSGLIQETQHF.